A single sample is the source of the 20 T cell receptor beta chains below, sequenced in a study of T cell responses to AZD1222 COVID-19 vaccine. Sequencing used immunoSEQ multiplex PCR; TCRdb keeps in-frame clones, though not all of them. This table holds approximately 140,000 clones, 80% to 95% found once. The sample in question was peripheral blood, obtained on day 0 of AZD1222 vaccination. The receptors stem from an adult in good health.

The J gene is TRBJ2-5, the V gene TRBV28; D may match TRBD1 or TRBD2 (5 bases each). Germline values: CDR1 MDHEN, CDR2 SYDVKM. V was trimmed by 5 bases and J by 2 bases, leaving 18 bases between them. The CDR3 spans 16 residues. Here the CDR3 DNA reads TGTGCCAGCAGTACCCCCCGGGACCGAAAGCAAGAGACCCAGTACTTC. Its protein is CASSTPRDRKQETQYF.

V and J are TRBV5-1 and TRBJ2-2; TRBD2 might be the D (6 bases). The length of the CDR3 is 15 residues. Germline-derived CDR1 and CDR2 are SGHRS and YFSETQ. Trimming took 1 base from V and 6 from J, leaving 13 bases between them. CDR3 residues: CASSLRPEGAGELFF. CDR3 coding DNA: TGCGCCAGCAGCTTGCGGCCGGAGGGCGCCGGGGAGCTGTTTTTT.

The chain couples TRBV7-9 to TRBJ1-3, with D possibly matching TRBD1 (5 bases). Germline V gene lookup returns CDR1 SEHNR and CDR2 FQNEAQ (reference sequence). The CDR3 extends over 18 amino acids. V was clipped by 1 base and J by 2 bases, with 18 bases between them. In DNA form, the CDR3 reads TGTGCCAGCAGCTTAGGGGTGGTGGGGGTACACCCTGGAAACACCATATATTTT. Translated, it gives CASSLGVVGVHPGNTIYF.

V usage is TRBV27 and J usage is TRBJ1-1, with 8 bases aligning to TRBD1. In germline, CDR1 is MNHEY, CDR2 SMNVEV (reference sequence). Losses at the gene ends were 3 bases for V and 0 bases for J; bases not matched to a gene: 9. This CDR3 is 17 amino acids long. As DNA, the CDR3 is TGTGCCAGCAGTTTGGAAACAGGGGGTCCTATGAACACTGAAGCTTTCTTT. Protein product: CASSLETGGPMNTEAFF.

The chain couples TRBV7-8 to TRBJ1-6; 7 bases fit TRBD1. V was clipped by 5 bases and J by 0 bases; unmatched bases: 4. The V gene's germline CDR1 is SGHVS and CDR2 FQNEAQ. This CDR3 comprises 16 residues. This chain's CDR3 is CASSLRDSSYNSPLHF. Written as DNA, the CDR3 is TGTGCCAGCAGCCTCCGGGACAGCTCCTATAATTCACCCCTCCACTTT.

V and J are TRBV9 and TRBJ2-5, with 10 bases matching TRBD1. The V and J ends lost 3 bases and 3 bases, in that order; junction bases with no gene match: 8. CDR3 size: 16 residues. The germline CDR1 and CDR2 sequences are SGDLS and YYNGEE. DNA for the CDR3: TGTGCCAGCAGCGCGACAGGGGGCAGGGGCGAAGAGACCCAGTACTTC. Protein product: CASSATGGRGEETQYF.

The chain couples TRBV15 to TRBJ1-5; the D is unclear. Germline CDR1 is LNHNV and CDR2 is YYDKDF (reference sequence). The CDR3 runs to 14 residues. V dropped 1 base and J dropped 2 bases, with 6 bases sitting between them. As DNA, the CDR3 is TGTGCCACCAGCAGAGGGGTGGGCAATCAGCCCCAGCATTTT. Amino acid sequence: CATSRGVGNQPQHF.

On this clone: The germline gene is not matched at one end of the junction; a read error may be the cause. V usage is TRBV27 and J usage is TRBJ1-2, with a tentative D call TRBD1 (5 bases). The CDR3 contains 13 residues. Germline CDR1 is MNHEY and CDR2 is SMNVEV (reference sequence). This CDR3 reads CATSLGGGSGYTF. Written as DNA, the CDR3 is TGTGCCACCAGTTTAGGTGGGGGAAGCGGCTACACCTTC.

V and J are TRBV3-1 (or the pseudogene TRBV3-2) and TRBJ2-1; D not resolved. Germline-derived CDR1 and CDR2 are LGHDT and YNNKEL (reference sequence). The CDR3 is 12 amino acids. The V gene lost 4 bases and the J gene lost 9 bases, with 10 bases spanning the gap. In nucleotides, the CDR3 is TGTGCCAGCAGCCCCTTAATGGTTGAGCAGTTCTTC. Translation gives CASSPLMVEQFF.

The rearrangement uses TRBV29-1 and TRBJ1-5, with TRBD1 identical over 8 bases. Germline CDR1 SQVTM, CDR2 ANQGSEA. V was clipped by 4 bases and J by 7 bases; unmatched bases: 6. The CDR3 is 13 residues long. CDR3: CSVARGTGQPQHF. The CDR3 nucleotides are TGCAGCGTTGCTCGCGGGACAGGCCAGCCCCAGCATTTT.

The chain couples TRBV12-5 to TRBJ1-1; no definite D call. The CDR3 covers 13 residues. Germline CDR1 reads LGHNT; CDR2 reads FRNRAP. Deletions cut 7 bases from V and 1 base from J, with 10 bases between. The CDR3 DNA reads TGTGCTAGTGCCCTCACAGCGAACACTGAAGCTTTCTTT. Its protein is CASALTANTEAFF.

The rearrangement links TRBV11-3 to TRBJ2-1; possibly TRBD2 for D (5 bases). Trimming took off 7 bases at V and 0 bases at J, with 10 bases between the two ends. Germline CDR1 reads SGHNT; CDR2 reads YENEEA. CDR3 length equals 14 residues. CDR3: CASMRVGSYNEQFF. The CDR3 bases are TGTGCCAGCATGCGGGTGGGCTCCTACAATGAGCAGTTCTTC.

The chain is built from TRBV5-1 and TRBJ1-3; 10 bases line up with TRBD1. The germline gives CDR1 SGHRS, CDR2 YFSETQ. The CDR3 covers 14 residues. The V and J ends lost 3 bases and 6 bases, in that order; junction bases with no gene match: 3. The CDR3 coding sequence is TGCGCCAGCAGCTGGGGGACAGGGGAAAACACCATATATTTT. Protein: CASSWGTGENTIYF.

This clone was counted once. This chain uses TRBV4-1 with TRBJ1-1, with D unclear. With 0 bases removed from V and 5 bases from J, the gap between germline ends came to 13 bases. The germline V gene encodes CDR1 MGHRA and CDR2 YSYEKL. The length of the CDR3 is 15 residues. The CDR3 region is CASSQDPPGRTEAFF. DNA of the CDR3: TGCGCCAGCAGCCAAGACCCACCGGGGAGAACTGAAGCTTTCTTT.

The chain links TRBV6-4 to TRBJ2-3; 8 nucleotides agree with TRBD2. The germline V gene has CDR1 MRHNA and CDR2 SNTAGT. There are 14 residues in the CDR3. V lost 5 bases, J lost 2 bases, and 3 bases stayed unmatched. Written as DNA, the CDR3 is TGTGCCAGCAGTACTAGCGGTACCACAGATACGCAGTATTTT. Protein product: CASSTSGTTDTQYF.

V and J are TRBV7-3 and TRBJ2-2, with 7 bases that match TRBD1. CDR3 length: 13 amino acids. V lost 4 bases to trimming and J lost 4 bases; unmatched junction nucleotides: 0. From germline, CDR1 is SGHTA and CDR2 FQGTGA. The CDR3 protein is CASSSGGTGELFF. CDR3 in DNA: TGTGCCAGCAGCTCAGGGGGCACCGGGGAGCTGTTTTTT.

V usage is TRBV3-1 (or the pseudogene TRBV3-2) and J usage is TRBJ1-2; TRBD1 aligns across 11 bases. The germline V gene has CDR1 LGHDT and CDR2 YNNKEL (reference sequence). The J segment lost 2 bases and the V segment lost 8 bases, leaving 7 bases of the junction unmatched. This CDR3 is 15 amino acids long. Here the CDR3 reads CASDSGTGGNYGYTF. In DNA, the CDR3 is TGTGCCAGCGACTCCGGGACAGGGGGGAACTATGGCTACACCTTC.

The gene calls are TRBV2 and TRBJ2-5; TRBD1 agrees at 9 bases. V lost 6 bases and J lost 4; bases outside the gene matches: 9. The CDR3 covers 15 residues. Germline V CDR1 and CDR2: SNHLY, FYNNEI. Written as DNA, the CDR3 is TGTGCCAGCAGCAACCCGGGACAGGGAGGAGAGACCCAGTACTTC. Translating gives CASSNPGQGGETQYF.

This rearrangement joins TRBV4-3 to TRBJ1-1; D perhaps matches TRBD1 (5 bases). V lost 2 bases to trimming and J lost 8 bases, with 21 bases between them. Germline V gene sequence: CDR1 LGHNA, CDR2 YSLEER. This CDR3 is built from 16 residues. The CDR3 sequence: CASSQTRRRAGREAFF. The CDR3 DNA is TGCGCCAGCAGCCAAACAAGGCGCAGGGCCGGTCGCGAAGCTTTCTTT.

This chain connects TRBV3-1 (or the pseudogene TRBV3-2) to TRBJ2-1, with TRBD2 identical over 10 bases. The CDR3 covers 16 residues. The germline V gene encodes CDR1 LGHDT and CDR2 YNNKEL (reference sequence). Unmatched junction bases numbered 5, after V lost 3 bases and J lost 3 bases. CDR3 sequence: CASSHLAGAIYNEQFF. Written as DNA, the CDR3 is TGTGCCAGCAGCCATCTAGCGGGGGCCATCTACAATGAGCAGTTCTTC.